What follows are 10 T cell receptor beta chains derived from one specimen sequenced in a study of blood T cell repertoires in COVID-19 (TCRdb year 2020). The library was generated by the immunoSEQ multiplex PCR assay. Entries here come from immuneACCESS through TCRdb and include only in-frame sequences with V and J called. Some clones fail to appear in such tables; in the studies checked, an unresolved V gene covers under half of the shortfall, and the cause of the remainder is unknown. This sample gives hundreds of thousands of clones in total; 87% of them show up just once. Of the sample, roughly 3% falls within the top ten clones. Sequences were obtained from peripheral blood. Receptors were obtained from a man aged 18 to 35 with active or convalescent COVID-19.

V is TRBV21-1 and J is TRBJ1-4; the table's D call TRBD1 went unverified against the DNA. TRBV21-1 is deemed a pseudogene. The CDR3 is made up of 16 amino acids. The CDR3, as DNA: TGTGCCAGCAGCAGGAGAACAGGGGCGACTAATGAAAAACTGTTTTTT. It codes for CASSRRTGATNEKLFF.

This clone was seen a handful of times. This chain links TRBV4-3 with TRBJ1-2; unclear D gene. This CDR3 has 12 residues. Deletions cut 3 bases from V and 8 bases from J, with 10 bases between. Germline V gene data show CDR1 as LGHNA and CDR2 as YSLEER. The CDR3 spells CASSHELGGYTF. CDR3 DNA sequence: TGCGCCAGCAGCCATGAACTAGGGGGCTACACCTTC.

This sequence joins TRBV28 and TRBJ1-4; D unclear. CDR1 and CDR2 (germline): MDHEN, SYDVKM. The CDR3 length is 14 residues. V was shortened by 7 bases and J by 5 bases, with 14 bases between the two germline ends. CDR3: CASMSGGRNEKLFF. The CDR3 DNA sequence: TGTGCCAGCATGTCAGGAGGGAGGAATGAAAAACTGTTTTTT. Full variable domain (outside the CDR3, taken from reference TRBV28 and TRBJ1-4): DVKVTQSSRYLVKRTGEKVFLECVQDMDHENMFWYRQDPGLGLRLIYFSYDVKMKEKGDIPEGYSVSREKKERFSLILESASTNQTSMYLCASMSGGRNEKLFFGSGTQLSVL.

This rearrangement joins TRBV2 to TRBJ2-3; 12 bases map to TRBD2. Looked up from germline, CDR1 is SNHLY and CDR2 is FYNNEI. Trimming at V came to 1 base and at J to 9 bases, leaving 8 bases not matched to a gene. There are 16 residues in the CDR3. The CDR3 DNA reads TGTGCCAGCAGTGAAGGCCTAGCGGGGGGGCGGGGCACGCAGTATTTT. Translation: CASSEGLAGGRGTQYF. The full variable domain, with the rest looked up from reference TRBV2 and TRBJ2-3, is EPEVTQTPSHQVTQMGQEVILRCVPISNHLYFYWYRQILGQKVEFLVSFYNNEISEKSEIFDDQFSVERPDGSNFTLKIRSTKLEDSAMYFCASSEGLAGGRGTQYFGPGTRLTVL.

The gene calls are TRBV2 and TRBJ2-3, with D perhaps TRBD1 (5 bases). Germline V gene data show CDR1 as SNHLY and CDR2 as FYNNEI. This CDR3 has 15 amino acids. V shed 7 bases and J shed 3 bases, with 17 bases lying between them. CDR3 protein: CASTWPGYRTDTQYF. For the CDR3, the DNA is TGTGCCAGCACTTGGCCAGGGTATAGGACAGATACGCAGTATTTT.

The V and J genes are TRBV14 and TRBJ2-1, with D possibly being TRBD1 (5 bases). This CDR3 spans 12 amino acids. Germline V gives CDR1 SGHDN, CDR2 FVKESK. Trimming left V 10 bases short and J 6 bases short, with 13 bases between. Here the CDR3 reads CATGIGSNEQFF. The CDR3 nucleotides read TGTGCCACAGGGATCGGTAGCAATGAGCAGTTCTTC.

The genes are TRBV18 and TRBJ2-3; maybe TRBD2 (6 bases). This CDR3 has 15 residues. CDR1 KGHSH and CDR2 LQKENI come from the germline V gene. Trimming pared 0 bases from V and 4 bases from J, leaving 11 bases between. The CDR3 nucleotides read TGTGCCAGCTCACCACCCGGGAGCTGGGCAGATACGCAGTATTTT. Its protein product is CASSPPGSWADTQYF.

The chain has TRBV4-2 and TRBJ2-7; 7 nucleotides agree with TRBD2. Germline V gives CDR1 LGHNA, CDR2 YNFKEQ. This CDR3 has 15 amino acids. Trimming at V came to 4 bases and at J to 7 bases, leaving 13 bases not matched to a gene. In DNA, the CDR3 is TGTGCCAGCAGCCCCCGACTAGCTCCCCCAGGGGAGCAGTACTTC. Protein: CASSPRLAPPGEQYF.

This clone was observed a handful of times. The chain has TRBV2 and TRBJ1-4; D unresolved. V was trimmed by 2 bases and J by 4 bases, leaving 11 bases between them. Germline-derived CDR1 and CDR2 are SNHLY and FYNNEI. This CDR3 is 15 amino acids long. The CDR3 loop reads CASSEMRQINEKLFF. In nucleotides, the CDR3 is TGTGCCAGCAGTGAAATGCGGCAAATTAATGAAAAACTGTTTTTT.

The rearrangement links TRBV9 to TRBJ2-1; TRBD1 agrees at 8 bases. Looked up from germline, CDR1 is SGDLS and CDR2 is YYNGEE. The CDR3 has 14 amino acids. Trimming at V came to 0 bases and at J to 7 bases, leaving 3 bases not matched to a gene. Written as DNA, the CDR3 is TGTGCCAGCAGCGTAGACAGGGGGAGGAATGAGCAGTTCTTC. It specifies CASSVDRGRNEQFF.